The 25 T cell receptor beta chains below were found in one sample sequenced in a study of T cells in Graves' hyperthyroidism and ophthalmopathy. Amplification targeted TCR beta CDR3 regions from RNA transcripts. A set of HTBI primers served as the primers for a first-round RT-PCR of the TCR CDR3. TCRdb reanalysed the multiplex PCR reads using MiXCR and keeps one entry per CDR3 protein. Among 480,000 or so distinct CDR3 sequences listed, 46% were seen once. Sequencing was done on a sample of peripheral blood or thyroid tissue (not recorded which). These TCRs come from an adult woman with Graves' disease, either hyperthyroidism or ophthalmopathy (not recorded which).

This clonotype was counted at least ten times. This sequence joins TRBV29-1 and TRBJ1-1, with 7 bases lining up with TRBD1. The CDR3 has 14 amino acids. Germline V gives CDR1 SQVTM, CDR2 ANQGSEA. Unmatched junction bases numbered 10, after V lost 4 bases and J lost 5 bases. CDR3 in DNA: TGCAGCGTTGTCGAATGGACAGGAGATACTGAAGCTTTCTTT. Residues: CSVVEWTGDTEAFF.

This clonotype appeared many times. The J gene is TRBJ1-4, the V gene TRBV2, with TRBD1 as a possible D gene (5 bases). The germline gives CDR1 SNHLY, CDR2 FYNNEI. This CDR3 region has 15 residues. The V gene lost 1 base and the J gene lost 4 bases, with 10 bases spanning the gap. The CDR3 nucleotides read TGTGCCAGCAGTGAAGAGGGGATGGGTAATGAAAAACTGTTTTTT. It is translated as CASSEEGMGNEKLFF.

This clonotype was seen a handful of times. J is TRBJ1-3 and V is TRBV11-2; D gene ambiguous. The CDR3 runs 12 residues. Trimming stripped 10 bases from V and 1 base from J, with 8 bases between. Germline assignment: CDR1 SGHAT and CDR2 FQNNGV. As DNA, the CDR3 is TGTGCCACGGCGACTTCTGGAAACACCATATATTTT. Its protein product is CATATSGNTIYF.

The rearrangement uses TRBV7-3 and TRBJ1-6, with D possibly being TRBD1 (6 bases). The CDR3 contains 15 residues. Trimming shortened V by 2 bases and J by 8 bases, and 13 bases separated the two germline ends. The germline CDR1 and CDR2 sequences are SGHTA and FQGTGA. Here the CDR3 reads CASSLAAGAYSPLHF. The CDR3 DNA follows: TGTGCCAGCAGCTTAGCCGCGGGGGCATATTCACCCCTCCACTTT.

This clonotype was picked up many times. The J gene is TRBJ1-2, the V gene TRBV5-6, with TRBD1 as a possible D gene (5 bases). CDR1 is SGHDT, CDR2 YYEEEE, per germline. The CDR3 totals 14 residues. Trimming took 1 base from V and 5 from J, leaving 12 bases between them. CDR3 protein: CASSLPGWSYGYTF. CDR3 sequence (DNA): TGTGCCAGCAGCTTGCCAGGGTGGAGTTATGGCTACACCTTC.

This clonotype was seen at least ten times. The J gene is TRBJ2-6, the V gene TRBV29-1; D perhaps matches TRBD1 (5 bases). There are 14 residues in the CDR3. Germline V gene sequence: CDR1 SQVTM, CDR2 ANQGSEA. V lost 4 bases and J lost 2, with 9 bases in between. The CDR3 spells CSVAATAGANVLTF. The CDR3 DNA is TGCAGCGTTGCCGCGACAGCTGGGGCCAACGTCCTGACTTTC.

J is TRBJ2-7 and V is TRBV27; D may match TRBD1 or TRBD2 (5 bases each). Looked up from germline, CDR1 is MNHEY and CDR2 is SMNVEV (reference sequence). Trimming removed 5 bases at V and 0 bases at J, with 11 bases between. There are 14 residues in the CDR3. CDR3 amino acids: CASSPGRGSYEQYF. Written as DNA, the CDR3 is TGTGCCAGCAGTCCAGGGAGAGGCTCCTACGAGCAGTACTTC.

The gene calls are TRBV6-1 and TRBJ1-2; the D gene is possibly TRBD1 (6 bases). The CDR3 is 14 residues long. Germline-derived CDR1 and CDR2 are MNHNS and SASEGT. V lost 4 bases, J lost 5 bases, and 14 bases lay in between. The CDR3 loop reads CASSGLGAIYGYTF. CDR3 coding DNA: TGTGCCAGCAGTGGGCTGGGGGCAATTTATGGCTACACCTTC.

The chain combines TRBV4-1 with TRBJ2-2, with D possibly being TRBD2 (6 bases). The germline V gene has CDR1 MGHRA and CDR2 YSYEKL. The ends were cut back, 1 base at V and 4 bases at J, with 13 bases in the middle. The CDR3 sequence is 16 residues long. The CDR3 DNA follows: TGCGCCAGCAGCCAAGTAGGAGGAGGGGCCACCGGGGAGCTGTTTTTT. Protein: CASSQVGGGATGELFF.

V gene TRBV19 combines with J gene TRBJ1-4; no reliable D call. The V end was cut by 4 bases, the J end by 0 bases, with 12 bases between. The length of the CDR3 is 16 residues. Germline CDR1 is LNHDA and CDR2 is SQIVND (reference sequence). The CDR3 nucleotides are TGTGCCAGTAGTACCTCATCGAGAGCAACTAATGAAAAACTGTTTTTT. Its translation: CASSTSSRATNEKLFF.

This chain joins TRBV5-5 and TRBJ1-4, with TRBD1 as a possible D gene (5 bases). The CDR3 runs 15 residues. The germline gives CDR1 SGHKS, CDR2 YYEKEE (reference sequence). V was trimmed by 4 bases and J by 7 bases, leaving 17 bases between them. The CDR3 region is CASSKRQSFGEKLFF. The CDR3 coding sequence is TGTGCCAGCAGCAAAAGACAGAGTTTCGGTGAAAAACTGTTTTTT.

The chain employs TRBV14 and TRBJ1-1, with 9 bases identical to TRBD1. Germline trimming cut 5 bases from V and 4 bases from J; bases unmatched to any gene: 11. Germline V gene data show CDR1 as SGHDN and CDR2 as FVKESK. This CDR3 contains 16 residues. CDR3 sequence (DNA): TGTGCCAGCAGCGCGGACAGGGGACGGAGGGCCACTGAAGCTTTCTTT. Its protein product is CASSADRGRRATEAFF.

There are many counts of this clonotype. In DNA, the CDR3 is TGTGCCAGCAGCCGACAGGGTGCGGGAAACACCATATATTTT. Its protein is CASSRQGAGNTIYF. The chain is built from TRBV7-3 and TRBJ1-3, with 7 bases aligning to TRBD1. After removal of 5 bases from V and 4 bases from J, the junction contained 5 bases not matched to a gene. Germline values: CDR1 SGHTA, CDR2 FQGTGA. The CDR3 length is 14 residues.

This clonotype came up once. The chain couples TRBV2 to TRBJ1-1; no clear D. Germline assignment: CDR1 SNHLY and CDR2 FYNNEI. V was cut by 7 bases and J by 0 bases, with 12 bases left in between. The CDR3 is 14 residues long. CDR3 amino acids: CASTRGTLNTEAFF. CDR3 in DNA: TGTGCCAGCACGCGGGGAACCCTGAACACTGAAGCTTTCTTT.

CDR3 in DNA: TGTGCTCACACAAGCTCCTATAATTCACCCCTCCACTTT. Translation: CAHTSSYNSPLHF. The chain links TRBV25-1 to TRBJ1-6; unclear D gene. CDR1 is MGHDK and CDR2 is SYGVNS in the germline V gene. The CDR3 is 13 amino acids.

This clonotype was found a few times. V is TRBV9 and J is TRBJ2-7; D is possibly TRBD2 (5 bases). V was clipped by 0 bases and J by 0 bases, with 13 bases between them. Looked up from germline, CDR1 is SGDLS and CDR2 is YYNGEE. The CDR3 has 16 amino acids. The CDR3 protein is CASSVGGQLSSYEQYF. CDR3 DNA: TGTGCCAGCAGCGTAGGAGGGCAGCTCAGCTCCTACGAGCAGTACTTC.

The genes are TRBV2 and TRBJ2-5; D remains unclear. CDR1 and CDR2 from the germline V gene are SNHLY and FYNNEI. The CDR3 runs 14 residues. Between the trimmed V and J ends, which lost 4 bases and 2 bases, there was a span of 11 bases. The CDR3 DNA reads TGTGCCAGCAGTGTTGTTGGAACACAAGAGACCCAGTACTTC. Its protein is CASSVVGTQETQYF.

This clonotype has a handful of counts. This chain connects TRBV25-1 to TRBJ1-5; the D gene is possibly TRBD1 (6 bases). Trimming stripped 1 base from V and 7 bases from J, with 17 bases between. This CDR3 is built from 16 residues. Germline-derived CDR1 and CDR2 are MGHDK and SYGVNS. The CDR3 DNA sequence: TGTGCCAGCAGTGAATTAGGTTGGGGGGCGAGGCAGCCCCAGCATTTT. The encoded protein is CASSELGWGARQPQHF.

The sample holds many counts of this clonotype. The chain links TRBV29-1 to TRBJ1-1; the match to TRBD1 covers 8 bases. This CDR3 spans 16 amino acids. The J segment lost 5 bases and the V segment lost 3 bases, leaving 14 bases of the junction unmatched. Germline-derived CDR1 and CDR2 are SQVTM and ANQGSEA. The CDR3 spells CSVDSLLGQGGTEAFF. CDR3 in DNA: TGCAGCGTTGATAGCTTACTAGGACAGGGTGGAACTGAAGCTTTCTTT.

This chain uses TRBV24-1 with TRBJ2-5; D possibly matches TRBD1 or TRBD2 (5 bases each). The CDR3 contains 17 residues. Germline-derived CDR1 and CDR2 are KGHDR and SFDVKD. V lost 11 bases and J lost 9, with 33 bases in between. Written as DNA, the CDR3 is TGTGCCAGCAGCTTCCCCCCGGGACGGCCTGTGGGAGCGGCCCAGTACTTC. The encoded protein is CASSFPPGRPVGAAQYF.

The gene calls are TRBV7-9 and TRBJ2-7; D is possibly TRBD1 or TRBD2 (5 bases each). V lost 5 bases and J 5 bases, leaving 13 bases between the germline ends. The CDR3 spans 13 residues. Germline loops: CDR1 SEHNR, CDR2 FQNEAQ (reference sequence). CDR3 DNA: TGTGCCAGCAGCCACCGGGGCTTCGACGAGCAGTACTTC. Translation gives CASSHRGFDEQYF.

The chain recombines TRBV10-3 with TRBJ1-1; D is ambiguous. The CDR3 is 17 residues long. V lost 0 bases and J 4 bases, leaving 18 bases between the germline ends. Germline assignment: CDR1 ENHRY and CDR2 SYGVKD. The CDR3 loop is CAISESLTVAGSTEAFF. The DNA for the CDR3 is TGTGCCATCAGTGAGTCCCTGACGGTGGCGGGAAGCACTGAAGCTTTCTTT.

Comments on this clonotype: Mismatch with germline at one junction end may stem from a read error. The chain carries TRBV5-1 and TRBJ1-1, with D tentatively TRBD1 (6 bases). The CDR3 spans 12 residues. CDR1 SGHRS and CDR2 YFSETQ come from the germline V gene. CDR3: CASTTGDTKAFF. Here the CDR3 DNA reads TGCGCCAGCACTACTGGGGACACTAAAGCTTTCTTC.

DNA of the CDR3: TGTGCCAGCAGCCCGGACAGGGGGTATACTGAAGCTTTCTTT. It codes for CASSPDRGYTEAFF. The gene calls are TRBV11-1 and TRBJ1-1, with 10 positions matching TRBD1. The J segment lost 5 bases and the V segment lost 5 bases, leaving 5 bases of the junction unmatched. The CDR3 totals 14 residues. Germline assignment: CDR1 SGHAT and CDR2 FQDESV (reference sequence).

This chain connects TRBV10-3 to TRBJ2-2, with D maybe TRBD1 (6 bases). The CDR3 length is 15 residues. Per the germline V gene, CDR1 is ENHRY and CDR2 is SYGVKD. V gave up 4 bases and J gave up 0 bases, with 9 bases separating them. The CDR3, as DNA: TGTGCCATCAGTGGGACAGTCGCGAACACCGGGGAGCTGTTTTTT. Its translation: CAISGTVANTGELFF.